The rows below give T cell receptor beta chains drawn from one sample of a study of technical replicates of blood from several donors. Produced via immunoSEQ multiplex PCR; TCRdb's table is partial and in-frame only. The table has just under 45,000 clones, about 96% seen once. The sequenced sample consisted of T cells isolated from PBMCs. These receptors all come from a human donor in good health. The CDR3 runs from the conserved cysteine through the conserved F or W. A D gene is named only where the DNA matches it firmly. Only some rows state a clone size, as once, few, many or a class for expanded clones.

j_call	d_call	v_call	clone_size	cdr3_aa	cdr3_nt
TRBJ2-1	TRBD2	TRBV30	.	CAWSLQTSGSYNEQFF	TGTGCCTGGAGTCTCCAAACTAGCGGGAGCTACAATGAGCAGTTCTTC
TRBJ1-2	.	TRBV28	.	CASERGNYGYTF	TGTGCCAGTGAGCGGGGCAACTATGGCTACACCTTC
TRBJ1-2	TRBD1	TRBV5-1	.	CASSLATGVGYGYTF	TGCGCCAGCAGCTTGGCGACAGGGGTGGGCTATGGCTACACCTTC
TRBJ1-2	.	TRBV4-3	.	CASSHRTVPAYGYTF	TGCGCCAGCAGCCATCGGACAGTTCCAGCCTATGGCTACACCTTC
TRBJ1-2	TRBD1	TRBV28	.	CASRFSTGRWGYTF	TGTGCCAGCAGGTTCTCGACAGGGCGGTGGGGCTACACCTTC
TRBJ2-1	.	TRBV13	.	CASSLGQYNEQFF	TGTGCCAGCAGCTTAGGACAATACAATGAGCAGTTCTTC
TRBJ2-3	.	TRBV7-2	.	CASSLAWLDIGTQYF	TGTGCCAGCAGCTTAGCGTGGCTAGATATCGGTACGCAGTATTTT
TRBJ2-2	.	TRBV6-6	.	CASSSRVANTGELFF	TGTGCCAGCAGTTCCAGGGTTGCGAACACCGGGGAGCTGTTTTTT
TRBJ1-1	TRBD1	TRBV29-1	.	CSVFRTGTEAFF	TGCAGCGTGTTTCGGACAGGCACTGAAGCTTTCTTT
TRBJ1-1	.	TRBV11-2	.	CASSFRVKDTEAFF	TGTGCCAGCAGCTTCAGGGTTAAGGACACTGAAGCTTTCTTT
TRBJ2-7	.	TRBV6-1	.	CASRQRWYEQYF	TGTGCCAGCAGACAAAGATGGTACGAGCAGTACTTC
TRBJ1-1	.	TRBV7-3	.	CASSLTGVGTEAFF	TGTGCCAGCAGCTTGACGGGGGTAGGCACTGAAGCTTTCTTT
TRBJ1-1	TRBD1	TRBV5-1	.	CASSLEGGRTEAFF	TGCGCCAGCAGCTTGGAAGGGGGCCGCACTGAAGCTTTCTTT
TRBJ1-5	TRBD1	TRBV6-1	once	CASSGTGGPRGNQPQHF	TGTGCCAGCAGTGGGACAGGGGGCCCCAGGGGCAATCAGCCCCAGCATTTT
TRBJ1-1	.	TRBV21-1	.	CASSMGQGATCLDTEAFF	TGTGCCAGCAGCATGGGACAGGGGGCGACTTGTTTGGACACTGAAGCTTTCTTT
TRBJ2-7	TRBD2	TRBV9	.	CASSKGLAGYEQYF	TGTGCCAGCAGCAAGGGACTAGCGGGGTACGAGCAGTACTTC
TRBJ2-7	TRBD2	TRBV6-6	.	CASSSGRAYEQYF	TGTGCCAGCAGTAGCGGGAGGGCGTACGAGCAGTACTTC
TRBJ2-7	TRBD2	TRBV29-1	.	CSVERLAGYEQYF	TGCAGCGTTGAACGTCTAGCGGGGTACGAGCAGTACTTC
TRBJ2-1	TRBD2	TRBV7-9	.	CASSVSGSSYNEQFF	TGTGCCAGCAGCGTTAGCGGGAGCTCCTACAATGAGCAGTTCTTC
TRBJ2-7	.	TRBV9	.	CASSVEGNRVDSYEQYF	TGTGCCAGCAGCGTAGAAGGAAACAGGGTGGATTCCTACGAGCAGTACTTC
TRBJ2-3	.	TRBV25-1	.	CASSQYLEEYF	TGTGCCAGCAGCCAGTACCTTGAGGAGTATTTT
TRBJ1-6	.	TRBV29-1	.	CSVGGGWNSPLHF	TGCAGCGTTGGGGGAGGGTGGAATTCACCCCTCCACTTT
TRBJ2-7	TRBD2	TRBV29-1	few	CSVASGSPYEQYF	TGCAGCGTGGCTAGCGGGAGTCCGTACGAGCAGTACTTC
TRBJ2-5	.	TRBV10-3	.	CAIKTDQETQYF	TGTGCCATCAAGACAGACCAAGAGACCCAGTACTTC
TRBJ2-1	TRBD2	TRBV10-3	.	CAISALAGEYEQFF	TGTGCCATCAGTGCCCTAGCGGGAGAGTATGAGCAGTTCTTC
TRBJ1-4	.	TRBV19	.	CASSYTGATNEKLFF	TGTGCCAGTAGTTATACAGGTGCAACTAATGAAAAACTGTTTTTT
TRBJ1-1	TRBD1	TRBV7-2	.	CASSWDRDTEAFF	TGTGCCAGCAGCTGGGACAGGGACACTGAAGCTTTCTTT
TRBJ2-7	TRBD2	TRBV5-4	.	CASSITSGSYEQYF	TGTGCCAGCAGCATTACTAGCGGCTCCTACGAGCAGTACTTC
TRBJ2-5	TRBD2	TRBV30	.	CAWTGLAGRETQYF	TGTGCCTGGACGGGACTAGCGGGAAGGGAGACCCAGTACTTC
TRBJ1-1	.	TRBV10-3	.	CAISDRGNTEAFF	TGTGCCATCAGTGACAGGGGGAACACTGAAGCTTTCTTT
TRBJ1-1	.	TRBV27	.	CASSLSGEIAEAFF	TGTGCCAGCAGTTTATCTGGGGAGATCGCTGAAGCTTTCTTT
TRBJ2-1	TRBD2	TRBV29-1	.	CSLNGREGSPNNEQFF	TGCAGCCTCAACGGGCGGGAGGGCTCCCCAAACAATGAGCAGTTCTTC
TRBJ2-7	TRBD1	TRBV5-4	once	CASRSGQIYEQYF	TGTGCCAGCAGGTCGGGACAGATATACGAGCAGTACTTC
TRBJ2-1	.	TRBV7-9	.	CASSPVQRSSYNEQFF	TGTGCCAGCAGCCCCGTTCAGCGGAGCTCCTACAATGAGCAGTTCTTC
TRBJ2-2	.	TRBV7-3	.	CASSVSGRTNTGELFF	TGTGCCAGCAGCGTCTCAGGGCGAACGAACACCGGGGAGCTGTTTTTT
TRBJ2-3	.	TRBV9	.	CASSVGGTATTDTQYF	TGTGCCAGCAGCGTAGGCGGGACAGCAACCACAGATACGCAGTATTTT
TRBJ2-2	TRBD1	TRBV5-1	.	CASSLDWGTGGTGELFF	TGCGCCAGCAGCTTGGATTGGGGGACAGGGGGCACCGGGGAGCTGTTTTTT
TRBJ1-3	.	TRBV5-6	once	CASSSDMGSGNTIYF	TGTGCCAGCAGCTCCGACATGGGCTCTGGAAACACCATATATTTT
TRBJ1-2	TRBD1	TRBV7-9	.	CASSPGDRTGHGYTF	TGTGCCAGCAGCCCGGGGGACAGGACAGGGCATGGCTACACCTTC
TRBJ2-7	.	TRBV19	.	CASSIQGSSYEQYF	TGTGCCAGTAGTATTCAGGGGTCTTCCTACGAGCAGTACTTC
TRBJ2-7	.	TRBV2	.	CASSDPGELELSAHEQYF	TGTGCCAGCAGTGATCCAGGGGAGCTAGAGCTAAGTGCCCACGAGCAGTACTTC
TRBJ1-2	.	TRBV4-2	once	CASSQVPSGGSNYGYTF	TGTGCCAGCAGCCAAGTCCCATCCGGGGGATCAAACTATGGCTACACCTTC
TRBJ2-5	TRBD2	TRBV5-6	once	CASGGLAGGQETQYF	TGTGCCAGTGGGGGACTAGCGGGAGGCCAAGAGACCCAGTACTTC
TRBJ2-1	TRBD2	TRBV7-6	.	CASSLLPSGSGGNEQFF	TGTGCCAGCAGCTTACTGCCTAGCGGGAGTGGAGGAAATGAGCAGTTCTTC
TRBJ2-7	.	TRBV5-6	.	CASSGGYEQYF	TGTGCCAGCAGCGGAGGCTACGAGCAGTACTTC
TRBJ1-5	TRBD1	TRBV2	.	CASSGDRGWDNQPQHF	TGTGCCAGCAGTGGGGACAGGGGATGGGACAATCAGCCCCAGCATTTT
TRBJ2-7	TRBD2	TRBV10-3	.	CAISESQTGYISGRGDEQYF	TGTGCCATCAGTGAGTCGCAAACAGGGTACATTAGCGGGAGAGGCGACGAGCAGTACTTC
TRBJ1-1	TRBD1	TRBV5-1	once	CASSSQQGRTEAFF	TGCGCCAGCAGCTCTCAACAGGGGCGCACTGAAGCTTTCTTT
TRBJ2-3	.	TRBV6-1	.	CASSDGAGTDTQYF	TGTGCCAGCAGTGACGGAGCCGGTACAGATACGCAGTATTTT
TRBJ2-2	.	TRBV27	.	CASSPLSGELFF	TGTGCCAGCAGTCCCCTTTCCGGGGAGCTGTTTTTT
TRBJ2-7	TRBD2	TRBV7-2	.	CASSLSSGTPEQYF	TGTGCCAGCAGCTTAAGTAGCGGGACACCCGAGCAGTACTTC
TRBJ2-6	.	TRBV6-1	.	CASKLLAGANVLTF	TGTGCCAGCAAATTGCTGGCCGGGGCCAACGTCCTGACTTTC
TRBJ2-2	.	TRBV10-1	once	CASSAYLLAGELFF	TGCGCCAGCAGTGCCTACCTACTCGCGGGGGAGCTGTTTTTT